This TCR beta chain was captured in a study of neurological immune-mediated disorders. Study results and caveats: No CDR3 amino acid sequences were shared by expanded clones across subjects, suggesting private repertoires in all groups.

The cDNA came from 5'RACE, which used 10-nucleotide random UMIs. The output of every sequencing run exceeded 170 million TCR-beta sequences, derived from 15-18 subjects. TCRdb reprocessed the 5' RACE reads via MiXCR and lists one record per CDR3 protein. The data show around 44,000 distinct CDR3 sequences, with about 15% seen just once and approximately 3.6% held by the top ten. This clonotype was detected many times. What it recognizes is unknown. The CDR3 is 15 amino acids. Per germline, CDR1 LGHNA and CDR2 YNFKEQ. V lost 1 base and J 7 bases, leaving 16 bases between the germline ends. There were approximately 1.1 million CD4+ or CD8+ T cells used in the sorted libraries.

Sample: CD4+ T cells from blood. This sequence originates from a woman aged 60-75 years with HTLV-1-associated myelopathy (HAM/TSP). This sequence joins TRBV4-2 and TRBJ1-1, with D unclear. CDR3 nucleotides: TGTGCCAGCAGCCAAGGAACCGCGACCGGAGTTGAAGCTTTCTTT. Amino acids: CASSQGTATGVEAFF.